This T cell receptor (beta chain) was captured in a study of T cell repertoires in cytomegalovirus infection (dated by TCRdb to about 2019). Describing the broader study: Peptide stimulations targeted recently identified HLA-C-restricted CMV epitopes, whose presentation resists viral immunomodulation, together with well-studied HLA-B-restricted epitopes. Because public TCR beta signatures pointed to carriage of CMV infection together with the matching HLA type, the HLA type of each donor mattered for the analysis.

The instrument was an Illumina HiSeq 1500. TCRdb passed the public sequencing reads through fastp at Q25 and MiXCR, retaining productive beta sequences. Each CDR3 protein gets just one entry, which takes the most common genes and DNA from the rows behind it. Recorded for this sample are roughly 500,000 distinct CDR3 sequences; about 44% of them occurred a single time. The ten largest account for around two fifths of the sample. The full study reports these points: In both this cohort and an independent cohort of 352 donors, the cumulative frequency of public TCR beta family members distinguished carriers of CMV infection plus the relevant HLA type. The ex vivo response was dominated by HLA-C-restricted CMV-specific TCR beta clonotypes, and the single most frequent clonotype in two of eight donors was supplied by these HLA-C-restricted clonotypes.

V was cut back by 0 bases and J by 1 base, leaving a gap of 13 bases between them. CDR1 and CDR2 are drawn from the germline V gene (reference sequence): SGHNT, YYREEE. The CDR3 covers 17 residues, taking in both the cysteine and the phenylalanine. The sequence is cut down to CDR3 DNA, 51 bases in frame from base 1. In its sample, this clonotype was seen a few times. The specificity of this receptor is unknown. No base qualities exist here, and no much larger clone lies one base off it. This sample's treatment or condition label indicates: in vitro stimulation with specific CMV peptide epitopes to enrich CMV-specific T cells.

The origin of this receptor is a human donor in good health (CMV status not recorded). Some clones in this sample may be carry-over from other donors' samples. The rearranged segments are TRBV5-4 and TRBJ2-2; a weak D assignment points to TRBD2 (5 bases agree). This specimen was cultured PBMCs, taken from culture after CMV antigen stimulation. The encoded CDR3 is CASSLAERMRNTGELFF. The nucleotide sequence is given as TGTGCCAGCAGCTTGGCCGAGCGGATGAGGAACACCGGGGAGCTGTTTTTT.